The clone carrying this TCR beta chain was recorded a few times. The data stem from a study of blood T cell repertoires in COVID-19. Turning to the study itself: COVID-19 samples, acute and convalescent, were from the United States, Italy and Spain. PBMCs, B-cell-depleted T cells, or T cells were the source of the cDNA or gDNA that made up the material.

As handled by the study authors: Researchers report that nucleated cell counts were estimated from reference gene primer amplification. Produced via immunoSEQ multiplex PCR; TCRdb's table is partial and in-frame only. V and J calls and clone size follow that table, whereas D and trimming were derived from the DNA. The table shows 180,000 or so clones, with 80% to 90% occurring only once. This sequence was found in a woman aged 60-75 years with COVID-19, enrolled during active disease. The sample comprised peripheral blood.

The DNA for the CDR3 is TGTGCCAGCAGTAAACTAGCGGACAATCACAATGAGCAGTTCTTC. Protein product: CASSKLADNHNEQFF. The genes are TRBV6-4 and TRBJ2-1; the match to TRBD2 covers 8 bases. The trim removed 5 bases at V and 5 bases at J, leaving 8 bases unmatched. The CDR3 runs 15 residues. Germline lookup yields CDR1 MRHNA and CDR2 SNTAGT.